The present T cell receptor beta chain was sequenced within a study of blood T cell repertoires in COVID-19. Study details: The analysed material was cDNA or gDNA that came from T cells, B-cell-depleted T cells, or PBMCs.

Produced via immunoSEQ multiplex PCR; TCRdb's table is partial and in-frame only. Counted here are around 93,000 clones, about 92% occurring once; the ten biggest clones make up about 6.7%. The CDR3 sequence is 12 residues long. The V gene's germline CDR1 is MGHDK and CDR2 SYGVNS. Deletions cut 4 bases from V and 6 bases from J, with 6 bases between. Sequencing input: peripheral blood. The V call is TRBV25-1, the J call TRBJ2-2; D uncertain. The clonotype comes from a man between 18 and 35 years old with COVID-19, enrolled during active disease. CDR3 sequence: CASSVAAGELFF. The CDR3 nucleotides are TGTGCCAGCAGTGTGGCGGCCGGGGAGCTGTTTTTT.